Below are 21 T cell receptor beta chains sequenced from a single sample in a study of shared clonotypes between healthy human individuals. This table comes from immunoSEQ multiplex PCR, and its TCRdb copy is limited to in-frame clones, with some not included. Among roughly 1,500,000 clones, 98% were seen once, and the ten largest hold approximately 0.44%. The sample consisted of naive CD4+ T cells sorted from blood. Specified subset: CD45RA+ positively selected. The receptors derive from a man aged 25 to 40 in good health.

Concerning this clone itself: The sample contains more than one DNA sequence encoding this CDR3. The chain uses TRBV19 and TRBJ2-7; no definite D call. The CDR3 totals 14 residues. With 2 bases removed from V and 2 bases from J, the gap between germline ends came to 10 bases. Germline values: CDR1 LNHDA, CDR2 SQIVND (reference sequence). This CDR3 is CASSISGGTYEQYF. DNA for the CDR3: TGTGCCAGTAGTATATCCGGCGGAACCTACGAGCAGTACTTC.

The chain's CDR3 is CASSLSGGIAGIWEQYF. The CDR3 DNA is TGTGCCAGCAGTTTATCTGGTGGGATAGCAGGGATTTGGGAGCAGTACTTC. The V call is TRBV27, the J call TRBJ2-7; D possibly corresponds to TRBD1 (5 bases). From germline, CDR1 is MNHEY and CDR2 SMNVEV (reference sequence). There are 17 residues in the CDR3. V was shortened by 0 bases and J by 7 bases, with 22 bases between the two germline ends.

The chain employs TRBV13 and TRBJ1-4, with 11 nucleotides matching TRBD1. From germline, CDR1 is PRHDT and CDR2 FYEKMQ (reference sequence). This CDR3 comprises 17 residues. V lost 4 bases to trimming and J lost 7 bases; unmatched junction nucleotides: 11. The CDR3 DNA sequence: TGTGCCAGCAGCTCTGGACAGGGGGCGCGTTATGGTGAAAAACTGTTTTTT. It translates to CASSSGQGARYGEKLFF.

This clone was seen once. The rearrangement joins TRBV10-3 to TRBJ2-3; tentatively, D is TRBD2 (5 bases). Germline V gene sequence: CDR1 ENHRY, CDR2 SYGVKD. V lost 4 bases and J 4 bases, leaving 12 bases between the germline ends. The CDR3 runs 14 residues. The CDR3 DNA is TGTGCCATCAGTGCGGGATCCGGGGCAGATACGCAGTATTTT. Translation gives CAISAGSGADTQYF.

The chain links TRBV2 to TRBJ2-1, with 10 bases matching TRBD2. This CDR3 is 15 amino acids long. Germline V CDR1 and CDR2: SNHLY, FYNNEI. The ends lost 5 bases at V and 3 bases at J; junction bases unmatched: 4. Here the CDR3 reads CASSSRTSGYNEQFF. DNA for the CDR3: TGTGCCAGCAGTTCCCGGACTAGCGGCTACAATGAGCAGTTCTTC.

The J gene is TRBJ2-7, the V gene TRBV21-1; TRBD2 is the table's D call and was not checked against the DNA. TRBV21-1 is a known pseudogene. This CDR3 is 17 amino acids long. As DNA, the CDR3 is TGTGCCAGCAGCAAAGGGGTTAGCGCGGGAGCCTCCTACGAGCAGTACTTC. It specifies CASSKGVSAGASYEQYF.

This chain uses TRBV14 with TRBJ1-3; weak D call: TRBD1 (5 bases). V lost 5 bases to trimming and J lost 0 bases, with 14 bases between them. From germline, CDR1 is SGHDN and CDR2 FVKESK. The CDR3 consists of 16 residues. DNA for the CDR3: TGTGCCAGCAGCAAATTTGACAGTAGCTCTGGAAACACCATATATTTT. It translates to CASSKFDSSSGNTIYF.

This sequence joins TRBV30 and TRBJ2-1; 11 bases are shared with TRBD2. There are 16 residues in the CDR3. CDR1 GTSNPN and CDR2 SVGIG come from the germline V gene (reference sequence). Losses at the gene ends were 8 bases for V and 7 bases for J; bases not matched to a gene: 16. The chain's CDR3 is CAHSSGRRVRTNEQFF. The CDR3 bases are TGTGCCCACTCTAGCGGGAGGAGGGTCAGGACGAATGAGCAGTTCTTC.

V gene TRBV18 combines with J gene TRBJ1-2; 7 nucleotides agree with TRBD1. The CDR3 sequence is 15 residues long. V trimming: 3 bases; J trimming: 4 bases; junction bases outside the gene matches: 8. From germline, CDR1 is KGHSH and CDR2 LQKENI. The CDR3 is CASSPLDRTSYGYTF. Written as DNA, the CDR3 is TGTGCCAGCTCACCCCTGGACAGGACCAGCTATGGCTACACCTTC.

The chain couples TRBV5-1 to TRBJ2-1; the match to TRBD2 covers 11 bases. The CDR3 length is 19 residues. Trimming took 4 bases from V and 1 from J; bases not matched to a gene: 13. In germline, CDR1 is SGHRS, CDR2 YFSETQ. CDR3 in DNA: TGCGCCAGCAGCCCGGGACTAGCGGTCAATCGGTATTCCTACAATGAGCAGTTCTTC. Residues: CASSPGLAVNRYSYNEQFF.

The chain is built from TRBV2 and TRBJ2-5; 10 positions match TRBD2. The germline CDR1 and CDR2 sequences are SNHLY and FYNNEI. The CDR3 runs to 16 residues. Trimming cost V 4 bases and J 3 bases; bases outside gene matches: 8. This CDR3 is CASSAPLAGLEETQYF. CDR3 nucleotide sequence: TGTGCCAGCAGTGCTCCACTAGCGGGATTAGAAGAGACCCAGTACTTC.

This clone was counted once. This chain joins TRBV11-2 and TRBJ2-1; possible D gene TRBD2, 6 bases. The germline V and J ends were trimmed by 2 bases and 5 bases, with 16 bases remaining between them. From germline, CDR1 is SGHAT and CDR2 FQNNGV. The CDR3 is 16 residues long. The CDR3 DNA is TGTGCCAGCAGCTTACGGGTCCAAATAGCGGACAATGAGCAGTTCTTC. Protein: CASSLRVQIADNEQFF.

The CDR3 reads CASSYSWGRMEKLFF. In DNA, the CDR3 is TGTGCCAGCAGTTACTCCTGGGGCAGGATGGAAAAACTGTTTTTT. This chain uses TRBV6-5 with TRBJ1-4; maybe TRBD1 (5 bases). V gave up 0 bases and J gave up 8 bases, with 13 bases separating them. Germline CDR1 and CDR2: MNHEY and SVGAGI. The CDR3 contains 15 residues.

The rearrangement joins TRBV4-1 to TRBJ1-1; no clear D. Germline lookup yields CDR1 MGHRA and CDR2 YSYEKL. The V and J ends lost 0 bases and 10 bases respectively, with 12 bases between them. CDR3 size: 13 residues. The CDR3 region is CASSQEQAVGAFF. DNA of the CDR3: TGCGCCAGCAGCCAAGAGCAGGCCGTGGGAGCTTTCTTT.

This chain's CDR3 is CASSPRSNGAGEQYF. The CDR3, as DNA: TGTGCCAGCTCACCACGGAGCAATGGGGCGGGTGAGCAGTACTTC. The chain carries TRBV18 and TRBJ2-7, with D possibly called TRBD1 or TRBD2 (5 bases each). CDR1 is KGHSH, CDR2 LQKENI, per germline. The CDR3 has 15 residues. Trimming removed 1 base from V and 7 bases from J, with 17 bases in between.

The chain couples TRBV7-2 to TRBJ2-3, with 10 bases lining up with TRBD2. Germline assignment: CDR1 SGHTA and CDR2 FQGNSA. The J segment lost 0 bases and the V segment lost 5 bases, leaving 11 bases of the junction unmatched. The CDR3 consists of 18 residues. CDR3 in amino acids: CASSGLAVKGISTDTQYF. CDR3 DNA: TGTGCCAGCAGCGGACTAGCGGTTAAGGGTATAAGCACAGATACGCAGTATTTT. Complete variable domain (other parts from reference TRBV7-2 and TRBJ2-3): GAGVSQSPSNKVTEKGKDVELRCDPISGHTALYWYRQSLGQGLEFLIYFQGNSAPDKSGLPSDRFSAERTGGSVSTLTIQRTQQEDSAVYLCASSGLAVKGISTDTQYFGPGTRLTVL.

V is TRBV9 and J is TRBJ2-5; 10 bases line up with TRBD2. V was pared by 2 bases and J by 5 bases, with 6 bases of the junction left unmatched. CDR3 length equals 15 residues. CDR1 and CDR2 from the germline V gene are SGDLS and YYNGEE. The CDR3 loop reads CASSVLAGVLETQYF. CDR3 bases: TGTGCCAGCAGCGTCCTAGCGGGAGTGTTGGAGACCCAGTACTTC.

The CDR3 region has the DNA TGTGCCAGCAGCTTGGGACTTTTACAAGAGACCCAGTACTTC. Amino acids: CASSLGLLQETQYF. The chain is built from TRBV7-8 and TRBJ2-5; D possibly corresponds to TRBD2 (6 bases). Germline lookup yields CDR1 SGHVS and CDR2 FQNEAQ. Trimming took off 3 bases at V and 2 bases at J, with 10 bases between the two ends. The CDR3 totals 14 residues. Complete variable domain (other parts from reference TRBV7-8 and TRBJ2-5): GAGVSQSPRYKVAKRGQDVALRCDPISGHVSLFWYQQALGQGPEFLTYFQNEAQLDKSGLPSDRFFAERPEGSVSTLKIQRTQQEDSAVYLCASSLGLLQETQYFGPGTRLLVL.

This clone was recorded only once. The sample carries other DNA sequences with the same CDR3. The chain combines TRBV20-1 with TRBJ1-1, with D unresolved. In germline, CDR1 is DFQATT, CDR2 SNEGSKA (reference sequence). Trimming left V 5 bases short and J 5 bases short, with 6 bases between. The length of the CDR3 is 10 residues. The CDR3 sequence is CSARGTEAFF. DNA of the CDR3: TGCAGTGCTCGCGGTACTGAAGCTTTCTTT.

The chain uses TRBV9 and TRBJ2-2, with D tentatively TRBD2 (6 bases). Trimming took 6 bases from V and 2 from J, leaving 11 bases between them. The CDR3 totals 14 residues. Germline CDR1 reads SGDLS; CDR2 reads YYNGEE. CDR3 nucleotides: TGTGCCAGCACGGAGGGATTAAACACCGGGGAGCTGTTTTTT. This codes for CASTEGLNTGELFF.

As regards this clone: The same CDR3 also results from other DNA sequences found in this sample. The chain has TRBV5-1 and TRBJ2-1; 8 bases line up with TRBD2. V gave up 4 bases and J gave up 6 bases; unmatched junction bases: 9. The CDR3 is made up of 15 amino acids. Germline CDR1 reads SGHRS; CDR2 reads YFSETQ. DNA for the CDR3: TGCGCCAGCAGCCTCGCCGGGACTAGTGCCAATGAGCAGTTCTTC. This sequence encodes CASSLAGTSANEQFF. The full variable domain, rest sourced from reference TRBV5-1 and TRBJ2-1, is KAGVTQTPRYLIKTRGQQVTLSCSPISGHRSVSWYQQTPGQGLQFLFEYFSETQRNKGNFPGRFSGRQFSNSRSEMNVSTLELGDSALYLCASSLAGTSANEQFFGPGTRLTVL.